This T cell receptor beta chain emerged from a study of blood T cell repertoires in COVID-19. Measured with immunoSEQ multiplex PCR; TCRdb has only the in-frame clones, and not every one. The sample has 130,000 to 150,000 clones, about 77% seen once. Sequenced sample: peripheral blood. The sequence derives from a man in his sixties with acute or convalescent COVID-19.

For the CDR3, the DNA is TGCGCCAGCAGCCAAGATCTCTTGACATCCATGTATGGGGGCTACACCTTC. It translates to CASSQDLLTSMYGGYTF. The V and J genes are TRBV4-1 and TRBJ1-2, with no clear D. The CDR3 is made up of 17 amino acids. Trimming pared 0 bases from V and 8 bases from J, leaving 22 bases between. Germline CDR1 and CDR2: MGHRA and YSYEKL.